This is a list of T cell receptor beta chains from one sample in a study of shared clonotypes between healthy human individuals. Only in-frame clones appear in the TCRdb table, and some are missing; sequencing was by immunoSEQ multiplex PCR. The sample has 450,000 to 500,000 clones, 70% to 85% seen once. Sequenced: PBMCs. These receptors were taken from a woman aged 40 to 55 in good health. Some clones in this sample may be carry-over from other donors' samples. Both conserved end residues are part of each CDR3. A D gene is named only where the DNA matches it firmly. Only part of the rows carry a size: once, few, many, or a class if the clone is expanded.

j_gene: TRBJ1-5; v_gene: TRBV10-3; abundance: .; d_gene: .; CDR3nt: TGTGCCATCAGCGATAGTAATCAGCCCCAGCATTTT; CDR3aa: CAISDSNQPQHF
j_gene: TRBJ1-5; v_gene: TRBV10-1; abundance: .; d_gene: TRBD1; CDR3nt: TGCGCCAGCATACATCGGCAGGGGGGTCAGCCCCAGCATTTT; CDR3aa: CASIHRQGGQPQHF
j_gene: TRBJ2-1; v_gene: TRBV9; abundance: .; d_gene: TRBD1; CDR3nt: TGTGCCAGCAGCGTAGGGGACAGACAATTAACTGACAATGAGCAGTTCTTC; CDR3aa: CASSVGDRQLTDNEQFF
j_gene: TRBJ1-1; v_gene: TRBV2; abundance: once; d_gene: .; CDR3nt: TGTGCCAGCAGTTGGGTACTGGGGGTTGGGGAAGCTTTCTTT; CDR3aa: CASSWVLGVGEAFF
j_gene: TRBJ2-1; v_gene: TRBV5-4; abundance: .; d_gene: .; CDR3nt: TGTGCCAGCAGCTTGTTCTCGGTCAATGAGCAGTTCTTC; CDR3aa: CASSLFSVNEQFF
j_gene: TRBJ2-7; v_gene: TRBV6-1; abundance: .; d_gene: TRBD1; CDR3nt: TGTGCCAGTGAACGGGACAGGGGGGACGGTTACGAGCAGTACTTC; CDR3aa: CASERDRGDGYEQYF
j_gene: TRBJ1-2; v_gene: TRBV27; abundance: .; d_gene: .; CDR3nt: TGTGCCAGCAGCCCGGTCGGGGGGTGGCCCTATGGCTACACCTTC; CDR3aa: CASSPVGGWPYGYTF
j_gene: TRBJ1-3; v_gene: TRBV7-8; abundance: .; d_gene: .; CDR3nt: TGTGCCAGCAGCCCGAAGGGGCTACCGAACTCTGGAAACACCATATATTTT; CDR3aa: CASSPKGLPNSGNTIYF
j_gene: TRBJ1-1; v_gene: TRBV9; abundance: .; d_gene: TRBD1; CDR3nt: TGTGCCAGCAGCAAAACCGGGACAGGCAAGAACACTGAAGCTTTCTTT; CDR3aa: CASSKTGTGKNTEAFF
j_gene: TRBJ2-5; v_gene: TRBV7-2; abundance: .; d_gene: TRBD1; CDR3nt: TGTGCCAGCAGCTTAGGGCTGACAGGGGGCGGGCAAGAGACCCAGTACTTC; CDR3aa: CASSLGLTGGGQETQYF
j_gene: TRBJ1-1; v_gene: TRBV4-2; abundance: .; d_gene: .; CDR3nt: TGTGCCAGCAGCCAAGCCGGGGGCGAGGGTGAAGCTTTCTTT; CDR3aa: CASSQAGGEGEAFF
j_gene: TRBJ2-1; v_gene: TRBV18; abundance: .; d_gene: .; CDR3nt: TGTGCCAGCTCACCAGCAAGCTCCTACAATGAGCAGTTCTTC; CDR3aa: CASSPASSYNEQFF
j_gene: TRBJ2-2; v_gene: TRBV6-1; abundance: .; d_gene: .; CDR3nt: TGTGCCAGCAGTAAACCGGACAGCACCGGGGAGCTGTTTTTT; CDR3aa: CASSKPDSTGELFF
j_gene: TRBJ2-4; v_gene: TRBV2; abundance: .; d_gene: .; CDR3nt: TGTGCCAGCAGGAGGGGAATAGCCAAAAACATTCAGTACTTC; CDR3aa: CASRRGIAKNIQYF
j_gene: TRBJ1-5; v_gene: TRBV19; abundance: .; d_gene: TRBD1; CDR3nt: TGTGCCAGTAGCCCGATCCGACAGGGGGACAATCAGCCCCAGCATTTT; CDR3aa: CASSPIRQGDNQPQHF
j_gene: TRBJ2-7; v_gene: TRBV7-2; abundance: few; d_gene: .; CDR3nt: TGTGCCAGCAGCAAAGGGCGGCTAAGCTCCTACGAGCAGTACTTC; CDR3aa: CASSKGRLSSYEQYF
j_gene: TRBJ2-2; v_gene: TRBV11-2; abundance: once; d_gene: TRBD2; CDR3nt: TGTGCCAGCAGCACCCGGACTAGCGGGAGTGGTACCGGGGAGCTGTTTTTT; CDR3aa: CASSTRTSGSGTGELFF
j_gene: TRBJ2-7; v_gene: TRBV28; abundance: few; d_gene: TRBD2; CDR3nt: TGTGCCAGCAGGACTAGCGGGGCCTACGAGCAGTACTTC; CDR3aa: CASRTSGAYEQYF
j_gene: TRBJ2-7; v_gene: TRBV5-6; abundance: .; d_gene: TRBD2; CDR3nt: TGTGCCAGCAGCCTGAACCTAGCGGGACTTGGACAGTACTTC; CDR3aa: CASSLNLAGLGQYF
j_gene: TRBJ2-1; v_gene: TRBV5-6; abundance: once; d_gene: .; CDR3nt: TGTGCCAGCACCATGACGGGCGGTCTCTCCTACAATGAGCAGTTCTTC; CDR3aa: CASTMTGGLSYNEQFF
j_gene: TRBJ2-2; v_gene: TRBV7-3; abundance: .; d_gene: TRBD1; CDR3nt: TGTGCCAGCAGCTCAGCACAGGGGGCGCGGACCGGGGAGCTGTTTTTT; CDR3aa: CASSSAQGARTGELFF
j_gene: TRBJ1-3; v_gene: TRBV18; abundance: once; d_gene: .; CDR3nt: TGTGCCAGCTCGCCGGGGGCAACGGGAAACACCATATATTTT; CDR3aa: CASSPGATGNTIYF
j_gene: TRBJ2-7; v_gene: TRBV2; abundance: .; d_gene: .; CDR3nt: TGTGCCAGCAGTGCCTCCTACGAGCAGTACTTC; CDR3aa: CASSASYEQYF
j_gene: TRBJ2-7; v_gene: TRBV9; abundance: few; d_gene: TRBD1; CDR3nt: TGTGCCAGCAGCCCCCAGGACAGGGGGTACTACGAGCAGTACTTC; CDR3aa: CASSPQDRGYYEQYF
j_gene: TRBJ2-3; v_gene: TRBV16; abundance: .; d_gene: TRBD2; CDR3nt: TGTGCCAGCAGCCAATCCCCTTCTAGCGGGGGCACAGATACGCAGTATTTT; CDR3aa: CASSQSPSSGGTDTQYF
j_gene: TRBJ2-7; v_gene: TRBV29-1; abundance: .; d_gene: TRBD2; CDR3nt: TGCAGCGTTGGGACTAGCGGGGGCTACGAGCAGTACTTC; CDR3aa: CSVGTSGGYEQYF
j_gene: TRBJ2-7; v_gene: TRBV5-1; abundance: few; d_gene: .; CDR3nt: TGCGCCAGCAGCTTCGGCGAATACGAGCAGTACTTC; CDR3aa: CASSFGEYEQYF
j_gene: TRBJ1-1; v_gene: TRBV5-1; abundance: few; d_gene: .; CDR3nt: TGCGCCAGCAGCGGGTCAGGGGTATTTAGGACTGAAGCTTTCTTT; CDR3aa: CASSGSGVFRTEAFF
j_gene: TRBJ2-3; v_gene: TRBV15; abundance: .; d_gene: .; CDR3nt: TGTGCCACCAGCGGTACATATAGCAATCAGCCCCAGTATTTT; CDR3aa: CATSGTYSNQPQYF
j_gene: TRBJ2-2; v_gene: TRBV7-3; abundance: .; d_gene: TRBD1; CDR3nt: TGTGCCAGCAGCCCCGGACAGGGGGCCGGGGAGCTGTTTTTT; CDR3aa: CASSPGQGAGELFF
j_gene: TRBJ2-1; v_gene: TRBV4-1; abundance: once; d_gene: TRBD2; CDR3nt: TGCGCCAGCAGCCAAGGTGTGACTAGCGGGAACAATGAGCAGTTCTTC; CDR3aa: CASSQGVTSGNNEQFF
j_gene: TRBJ2-7; v_gene: TRBV11-3; abundance: .; d_gene: .; CDR3nt: TGTGCCAGCAGCTTAGGAGGGTCTACTGGCTACGAGCAGTACTTC; CDR3aa: CASSLGGSTGYEQYF
j_gene: TRBJ2-6; v_gene: TRBV10-1; abundance: .; d_gene: .; CDR3nt: TGCGCCAGCAGTGAGGGGGCCCAGGGGCCACACTCTGGGGCCAACGTCCTGACTTTC; CDR3aa: CASSEGAQGPHSGANVLTF
j_gene: TRBJ2-1; v_gene: TRBV11-2; abundance: .; d_gene: TRBD2; CDR3nt: TGTGCCAGCAGCTTAGAGCCTGGGACTAGCGCTATATACAATGAGCAGTTCTTC; CDR3aa: CASSLEPGTSAIYNEQFF
j_gene: TRBJ2-4; v_gene: TRBV21-1; abundance: .; d_gene: .; CDR3nt: TGTGCCAGCAGCACGCGGCCCTCTAGCGGGAGGGGGGGAAACATTCAGTACTTC; CDR3aa: CASSTRPSSGRGGNIQYF
j_gene: TRBJ2-5; v_gene: TRBV2; abundance: once; d_gene: .; CDR3nt: TGTGCCAGCATTAAAGAAATACAAGAGACCCAGTACTTC; CDR3aa: CASIKEIQETQYF
j_gene: TRBJ2-1; v_gene: TRBV5-5; abundance: .; d_gene: .; CDR3nt: TGTGCCAGCAGCCTTCCCGGGGGGCCCTCCTACAATGAGCAGTTCTTC; CDR3aa: CASSLPGGPSYNEQFF
j_gene: TRBJ1-1; v_gene: TRBV5-6; abundance: .; d_gene: .; CDR3nt: TGTGCCAGCAGCTTGAATGGGGGCTGGTCTGAAGCTTTCTTT; CDR3aa: CASSLNGGWSEAFF
j_gene: TRBJ2-3; v_gene: TRBV19; abundance: .; d_gene: .; CDR3nt: TGTGCCAGTAGTATTCTGGGGTCAGGGGGCACAGATACGCAGTATTTT; CDR3aa: CASSILGSGGTDTQYF
j_gene: TRBJ2-7; v_gene: TRBV18; abundance: .; d_gene: TRBD2; CDR3nt: TGTGCCAGCTCACCAAGGGGACTAGCGGGAGAAGGGGAGCAGTACTTC; CDR3aa: CASSPRGLAGEGEQYF
j_gene: TRBJ2-1; v_gene: TRBV7-2; abundance: .; d_gene: .; CDR3nt: TGTGCCAGCAGCCCCCTGGGGGACACCTACAATGAGCAGTTCTTC; CDR3aa: CASSPLGDTYNEQFF
j_gene: TRBJ2-7; v_gene: TRBV27; abundance: once; d_gene: TRBD1; CDR3nt: TGTGCCAGCAGGGGACAGACCTACGAGCAGTACTTC; CDR3aa: CASRGQTYEQYF
j_gene: TRBJ1-4; v_gene: TRBV18; abundance: .; d_gene: .; CDR3nt: TGTGCCAGCTCACCCACCTCCGGACAGCCCTTTAATGAAAAACTGTTTTTT; CDR3aa: CASSPTSGQPFNEKLFF
j_gene: TRBJ1-4; v_gene: TRBV4-1; abundance: .; d_gene: .; CDR3nt: TGCGCCAGCAGCCAGGCCACGGCCGAAAAACTGTTTTTT; CDR3aa: CASSQATAEKLFF